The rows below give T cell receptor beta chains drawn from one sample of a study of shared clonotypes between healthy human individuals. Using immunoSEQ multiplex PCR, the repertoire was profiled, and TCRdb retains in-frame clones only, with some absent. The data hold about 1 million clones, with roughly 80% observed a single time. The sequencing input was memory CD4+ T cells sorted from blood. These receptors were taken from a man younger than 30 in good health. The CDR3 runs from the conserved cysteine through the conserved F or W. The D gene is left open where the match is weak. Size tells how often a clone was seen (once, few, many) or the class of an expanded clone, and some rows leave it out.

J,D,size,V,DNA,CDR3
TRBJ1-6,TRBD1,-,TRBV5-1,TGCGCCAGCAGCCGAGGACAGGGGGCTTCACCCCTCCACTTT,CASSRGQGASPLHF
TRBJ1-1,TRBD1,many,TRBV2,TGTGCCAGCAGTGGCGGGACAGGGAACACTGAAGCTTTCTTT,CASSGGTGNTEAFF
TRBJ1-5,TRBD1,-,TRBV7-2,TGTGCCAGCAGCTTACGACAGGGTAGTAATCAGCCCCAGCATTTT,CASSLRQGSNQPQHF
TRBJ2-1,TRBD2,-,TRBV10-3,TGTGCCAGCCTCGAGACTAGCGGGAGTCTCAATGAGCAGTTCTTC,CASLETSGSLNEQFF
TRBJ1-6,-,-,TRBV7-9,TGTGCCAGCAGAATGACGGGACAAGATTCACCCCTCCACTTT,CASRMTGQDSPLHF
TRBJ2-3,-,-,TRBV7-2,TGTGCCAGCAGCTTAGTCCGGCAGAGCACAGATACGCAGTATTTT,CASSLVRQSTDTQYF
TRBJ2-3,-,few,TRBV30,TGTGCCTGGAGTCTCCGACCAGGAGATACGCAGTATTTT,CAWSLRPGDTQYF
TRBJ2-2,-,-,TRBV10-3,TGTGCCATCAGAACAGGAGTTTCGAACACCGGGGAGCTGTTTTTT,CAIRTGVSNTGELFF
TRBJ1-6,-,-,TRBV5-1,TGCGCCAGCAGCTTGGATTTAAGTGGAATTAATTCACCCCTCCACTTT,CASSLDLSGINSPLHF
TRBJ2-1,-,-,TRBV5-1,TGCGCCAGCAGCCATAGCGTTAGCTCCTACAATGAGCAGTTCTTC,CASSHSVSSYNEQFF
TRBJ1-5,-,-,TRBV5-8,TGTGCCAGCAGCTTGGGGGGAGATCAGCCCCAGCATTTT,CASSLGGDQPQHF
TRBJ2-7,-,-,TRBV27,TGTGCCAGCAGTTTGGGGACCGTCCCTCTCGAGCAGTACTTC,CASSLGTVPLEQYF
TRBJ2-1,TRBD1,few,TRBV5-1,TGCGCCAGCAGCTTACAGGACAGGGGGCTAGATGAGCAGTTCTTC,CASSLQDRGLDEQFF
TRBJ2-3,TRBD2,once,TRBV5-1,TGCGCCAGCAGCCATGGGACTAGCGGGAGTGATACGCAGTATTTT,CASSHGTSGSDTQYF
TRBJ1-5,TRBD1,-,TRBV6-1,TGTGCCAGCAGGAAGGGACAGAGCAATCAGCCCCAGCATTTT,CASRKGQSNQPQHF
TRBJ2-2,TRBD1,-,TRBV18,TGTGCCAGCTCACCCAAGACAGGGCGGAACACCGGGGAGCTGTTTTTT,CASSPKTGRNTGELFF
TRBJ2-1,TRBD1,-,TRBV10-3,TGTGCCGTCGGGGGCAGGGGGCTTAGTGATGAGCAGTTCTTC,CAVGGRGLSDEQFF
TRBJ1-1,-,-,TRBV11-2,TGTGCCAGCAGCCCGACAGACAACACTGAAGCTTTCTTT,CASSPTDNTEAFF
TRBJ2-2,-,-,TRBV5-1,TGCGCCAGCAGCTGGGGACTCACCGGGGAGCTGTTTTTT,CASSWGLTGELFF
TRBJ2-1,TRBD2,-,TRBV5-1,TGCGCCAGCAGCTTCGGGACTAGCGGGGATGAGCAGTTCTTC,CASSFGTSGDEQFF
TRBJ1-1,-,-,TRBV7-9,TGTGCCAGCAGCCACCCTCCCGGGGGGGGTCGGACTGAAGCTTTCTTT,CASSHPPGGGRTEAFF
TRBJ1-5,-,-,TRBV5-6,TGTGCCAGCAGCCTCCGGGACCGATACCAGCCCCAGCATTTT,CASSLRDRYQPQHF
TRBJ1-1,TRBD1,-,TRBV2,TGTGCCAGCAGTGAAGGCAGACAGGGGGCAGACTCCATGAACACTGAAGCTTTCTTT,CASSEGRQGADSMNTEAFF
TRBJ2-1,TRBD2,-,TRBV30,TGTGCCTGGAGTCCTAGCGGGGCCAGGGAGCAGTTCTTC,CAWSPSGAREQFF
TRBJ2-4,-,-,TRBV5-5,TGTGCCAGCAGCTTCTCGACAGATAGGGCCATTCAGTACTTC,CASSFSTDRAIQYF
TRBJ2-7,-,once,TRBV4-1,TGCGCCAGCAGCCAATATGGGGGGGCTAGCGGCTACGAGCAGTACTTC,CASSQYGGASGYEQYF
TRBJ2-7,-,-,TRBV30,TGTGCCTGGAGTGTAGCTCAGGCCCTCCTCTACGAGCAGTACTTC,CAWSVAQALLYEQYF
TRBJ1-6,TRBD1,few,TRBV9,TGTGCCAGCAGCCCTCAGACAGGGGTGAATTCACCCCTCCACTTT,CASSPQTGVNSPLHF
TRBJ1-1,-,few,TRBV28,TGTGCCAGCAGTTCCCTGGACCCCGGTAACACTGAAGCTTTCTTT,CASSSLDPGNTEAFF
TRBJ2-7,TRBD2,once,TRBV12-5,TGTGCTAGTGGTTTGAGGACTAGCGGCGGGAGGTCCGAGCAGTACTTC,CASGLRTSGGRSEQYF
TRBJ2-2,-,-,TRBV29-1,TGCAGCGTTGAAGATCTGGGGACCGGGGAGCTGTTTTTT,CSVEDLGTGELFF
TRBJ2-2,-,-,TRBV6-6,TGTGCCAGCAGCTGGGCCCAGGGGGAGCTGTTTTTT,CASSWAQGELFF
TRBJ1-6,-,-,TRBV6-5,TGTGCCAGCAGATCCAGCGGGTCCTATAATTCACCCCTCCACTTT,CASRSSGSYNSPLHF
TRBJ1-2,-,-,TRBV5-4,TGTGCCAGCAGCCCGGACAGCTTTAGCTATGGCTACACCTTC,CASSPDSFSYGYTF
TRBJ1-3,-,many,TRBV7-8,TGTGCCAGCAGCTTAGTCACCTCTGGAAACACCATATATTTT,CASSLVTSGNTIYF
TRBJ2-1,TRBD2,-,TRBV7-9,TGTGCCAGCAGCTTAGAGGGCAGGGACTACCACAATGAGCAGTTCTTC,CASSLEGRDYHNEQFF
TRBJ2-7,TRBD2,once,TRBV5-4,TGTGCCAGCAGCTTGGGTAGCGGGGACATCTACGAGCAGTACTTC,CASSLGSGDIYEQYF
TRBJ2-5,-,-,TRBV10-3,TGTGCCATCAGTGAGTCTTGGGGAGTTCAAGAGACCCAGTACTTC,CAISESWGVQETQYF
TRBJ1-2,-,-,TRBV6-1,TGTGCCAGCAGTCATAATACAGGGAACTATGGCTACACCTTC,CASSHNTGNYGYTF
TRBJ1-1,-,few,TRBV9,TGTGCCAGCAGCCCGACTACAGGGACGGAGACTGAAGCTTTCTTT,CASSPTTGTETEAFF
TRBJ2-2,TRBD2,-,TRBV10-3,TGTGCCATCAGTCGACTAGCGGGGGCCACCGGGGAGCTGTTTTTT,CAISRLAGATGELFF
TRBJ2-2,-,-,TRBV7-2,TGTGCCAGCAGCTCCCGTTCCCCCGGGGAGCTGTTTTTT,CASSSRSPGELFF
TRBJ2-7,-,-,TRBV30,TGTGCCTGGAGTGCCCCCCCAAATTACGAGCAGTACTTC,CAWSAPPNYEQYF
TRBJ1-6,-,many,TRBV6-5,TGTGCCAGCAGTTACTCCGGGACGGCGAATTCACCCCTCCACTTT,CASSYSGTANSPLHF
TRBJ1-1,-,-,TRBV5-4,TGTGCCAGCAGCTTGTTTGGCGACGGGGGGAACACTGAAGCTTTCTTT,CASSLFGDGGNTEAFF
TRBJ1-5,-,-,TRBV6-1,TGTGCCAGCAGTGACCCCGGGACAACTAATAGCAATCAGCCCCAGCATTTT,CASSDPGTTNSNQPQHF
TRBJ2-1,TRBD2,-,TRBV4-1,TGCGCCAGCAGCCAAGCGGTGGTAGCGGGGGGGCTTAGCTCCTACAATGAGCAGTTCTTC,CASSQAVVAGGLSSYNEQFF
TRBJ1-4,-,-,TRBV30,TGTGCCTGGAGTGTAAACGACCTCGAAAAACTGTTTTTT,CAWSVNDLEKLFF
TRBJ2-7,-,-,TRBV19,TGTGCCAGTAGCCAAAGGGGGTACGAGCAGTACTTC,CASSQRGYEQYF
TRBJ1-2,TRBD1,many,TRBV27,TGTGCCAGCAGTCCACACTTAACCAGGGACAGCTATGGCTACACCTTC,CASSPHLTRDSYGYTF
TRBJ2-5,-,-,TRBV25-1,TGTGCCAGCAGTGAGTTAGGGGGCCAAGAGACCCAGTACTTC,CASSELGGQETQYF
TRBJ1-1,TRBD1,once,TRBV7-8,TGTGCCAGCAGCTTAGGCGTACCCAGGGGGCAAACTGAAGCTTTCTTT,CASSLGVPRGQTEAFF
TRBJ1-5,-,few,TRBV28,TGTGCCAGCAGTTTACAGGGGTACGATCAGCCCCAGCATTTT,CASSLQGYDQPQHF